This T cell receptor beta chain was identified during a study of blood T cells in healthy people across ages (dated by TCRdb to about 2015). As for the study more broadly: In model experiments, template switching captured roughly one uniquely barcoded TCR beta cDNA molecule for every two T cells. To track age-related changes in TCR beta repertoire diversity, the study relied on deep sequencing normalized with unique cDNA molecular identifiers. The donors were divided into four age groups: young (average 16 years), middle-aged (around 41), aged (approximately 59) and long-lived (about 79). To avoid experimental bias, donors of different ages were distributed randomly across sequencing lanes. For two donors (one aged 18 to 30 and one aged 80 or older), the study analyzed two additional independent replicas of 1 million unique cDNA reads from the same blood draw.

The approximately 41 donors, aged about 6 to 95 years, were systemically healthy Caucasian individuals from Russia. Each donor gave ten milliliters of peripheral blood, collected into EDTA-treated Vacutainer tubes. PBMCs were isolated by Ficoll-Paque density-gradient centrifugation, with at least 6 million obtained per sample. Trizol reagent was used to extract total RNA from PBMCs, with at least 6 micrograms per sample. For every donor, an aliquot of PBMCs went through flow cytometry to measure the percentages of naive CD45RAhigh/CD27high T cells. What the research found in general, with its limitations: Compared with the aged group, the long-lived group had more naive CD4+ T cells, fewer expanded clones and increased TCR diversity, a pattern suggesting age selection. The percentage of naive T cells measured by flow cytometry correlated strongly with observed TCR beta diversity. Observed TCR beta diversity per million T cells fell roughly linearly with age, and a significant reduction was already apparent by age approximately 41. Because donor CMV infection status was unknown, age-related changes in expanded clonotypes were potentially confounded. Estimates of total diversity based on one million sequenced T cells were considered lower bounds and underestimates. Conclusive comparison of naive and antigen-experienced compartments was prevented by the profiling of bulk unsorted PBMCs.

The CDR3 starts with the cysteine, ends with the phenylalanine, and has 15 residues. Only the CDR3 part of the read is kept: 45 bases, read in frame from the first base. V loses 5 bases at its end and J loses 7 bases; junction bases beyond the gene matches: 8. With regard to this clonotype: Its antigen remains undetermined. No qualities accompany the bases; no much larger clone lies one base away.

The method behind the library was 5' RACE. The instrument given in TCRdb is Illumina HiSeq 2500. A second PCR of roughly 6 to 11 cycles was run with a J-beta primer mix and a sample-barcoded 5' primer. Each TCR beta cDNA molecule received a unique molecular identifier from a template-switch 5' adaptor carrying 12 random nucleotides. Each sample yielded at least 3 million CDR3-containing paired-end reads. First-strand cDNA was synthesized from all RNA with the Mint cDNA synthesis kit, primed by a TRBC-specific oligonucleotide. Following uracil-DNA glycosylase treatment, all cDNA underwent a first 18-cycle PCR with the universal primers M1SS and BC2_uni_R. Turning to the authors' computational methods: For normalization, 1 million high-quality reads, each with a distinct molecular identifier, were randomly selected from each sample. Instead of being binned into consensus sequences, reads with shared molecular identifiers were discarded. MiTCR, run with a Q25 quality threshold and the strictest error-elimination algorithm, handled CDR3 identification, clonotype clustering and error correction. A nonparametric unseen species model with Euler transformation was used to estimate a lower bound on total TCR beta diversity. The public reads were reanalyzed by TCRdb: fastp trimming at Q25, MiXCR alignment, in-frame beta chains only. Every distinct CDR3 protein forms one entry, paired with its most common genes and DNA. The V and J calls follow TCRdb's processing rather than the paper's. This sample gives about 1,500,000 distinct CDR3 sequences in total; approximately 28% of them show up just once. Clones ranked in the top ten supply approximately 7.7% of the sample.

The rearrangement joined TRBV12-3 or TRBV12-4 to TRBJ1-6, and TRBD1 matches 7 of the central bases. Sequenced: blood. This receptor was identified in a woman aged 30 to 39 in good health. The nucleotide sequence is given as TGTGCCAGCAGTCAAGACACAGGGGTGAATTCACCCCTCCACTTT. It translates to CASSQDTGVNSPLHF.